This T cell receptor beta chain came from a study of OX40 agonist ivuxolimab in advanced cancers. Findings of the study overall: Partial responders treated at 0.1-3.0 mg/kg exhibited clonal expansion among the lowest measured. Among T cells, CD8+ cells averaged more expanded clones than CD4+ cells. Low normalized T-cell clonal expansion also characterized some of the nonresponders. Expanded peripheral T-cell antigen specificity went undetermined.

Notes on this clone: Its antigen is still unknown.

With 1 base removed from V and 6 bases from J, the gap between germline ends came to 13 bases. CDR3 length: 15 amino acids. Germline V gene lookup returns CDR1 LNHDA and CDR2 SQIVND (reference sequence). The repertoire was sequenced with immunoSEQ multiplex PCR; TCRdb's copy has only in-frame clones and lacks some. The sample consists of roughly 93,000 clones, 75% to 95% of them appearing once. Sequenced here: CD4+ or CD8+ T cells sorted from blood, sampled in a trial of the OX40 agonist ivuxolimab. The clonotype comes from an adult with an advanced solid tumor such as melanoma, head and neck, liver or kidney cancer. V usage is TRBV19 and J usage is TRBJ1-5; the D is unclear. The CDR3 DNA is TGTGCCAGTAGTATAGGGATAACAGTTGGTCAGCCCCAGCATTTT. Translated, it gives CASSIGITVGQPQHF.